The 20 T cell receptor beta chains presented below share a single source sample, sequenced in a study of OX40 agonist ivuxolimab in advanced cancers. The assay was immunoSEQ multiplex PCR, and TCRdb's table has in-frame clones only and misses some. The sample includes about 34,000 clones, around 83% of them seen just once. The sample here was CD4+ or CD8+ T cells sorted from blood, taken in a trial of the OX40 agonist ivuxolimab. These receptors all stem from an adult with an advanced solid tumor such as melanoma, head and neck, liver or kidney cancer.

This clone has only one observation. This sequence joins TRBV14 and TRBJ1-2, with D perhaps matching TRBD1 (5 bases). Germline V gene data show CDR1 as SGHDN and CDR2 as FVKESK. The V and J ends lost 1 base and 8 bases respectively, with 11 bases between them. This CDR3 is built from 13 residues. The CDR3 nucleotides read TGTGCCAGCAGCCAAGTGGAGGGGTCGGGCTACACCTTC. Translation gives CASSQVEGSGYTF.

This clone is labeled large. This specimen includes other DNA sequences encoding the same CDR3. This chain uses TRBV30 with TRBJ1-2; no firm D call. Between the trimmed V and J ends, which lost 0 bases and 5 bases, there was a span of 10 bases. The CDR3 consists of 13 residues. Germline lookup yields CDR1 GTSNPN and CDR2 SVGIG (reference sequence). The CDR3 here is CAWSVKGSYGYTF. CDR3 nucleotides: TGTGCCTGGAGTGTAAAAGGAAGTTATGGCTACACCTTC.

The chain carries TRBV2 and TRBJ2-1; 14 nucleotides line up with TRBD2. The length of the CDR3 is 15 residues. With 5 bases clipped from V and 7 bases from J, the junction kept 4 bases outside the gene matches. Germline CDR1 is SNHLY and CDR2 is FYNNEI. CDR3 sequence reads: CASSSGTSGRNEQFF. CDR3 DNA: TGTGCCAGCAGTTCCGGGACTAGCGGGAGAAATGAGCAGTTCTTC.

The rearrangement links TRBV7-9 to TRBJ1-1, with 10 bases lining up with TRBD1. Trimming took 5 bases from V and 10 from J; bases not matched to a gene: 13. The CDR3 is made up of 15 amino acids. The germline CDR1 and CDR2 sequences are SEHNR and FQNEAQ (reference sequence). This chain's CDR3 is CASSQSGQGPRGAFF. The CDR3 bases are TGTGCCAGCAGCCAATCGGGACAGGGGCCCAGGGGAGCTTTCTTT.

The chain couples TRBV28 to TRBJ1-2; maybe TRBD1 (5 bases). CDR1 and CDR2 (germline): MDHEN, SYDVKM. The germline V and J ends were trimmed by 4 bases and 7 bases, with 7 bases remaining between them. CDR3 length: 11 residues. The CDR3 spells CASSSRVGYTF. The DNA of the CDR3 is TGTGCCAGCAGTTCCAGGGTTGGCTACACCTTC.

The genes are TRBV18 and TRBJ1-1, with 8 bases identical to TRBD1. The CDR3 totals 17 residues. Trimming took 3 bases from V and 0 from J; bases not matched to a gene: 9. The V gene's germline CDR1 is KGHSH and CDR2 LQKENI. Written as DNA, the CDR3 is TGTGCCAGCTCACCGCCGGGACAGGTTGTAATGAACACTGAAGCTTTCTTT. Its translation: CASSPPGQVVMNTEAFF.

V usage is TRBV6-6 and J usage is TRBJ2-5, with 10 bases fitting TRBD2. Germline CDR1 is MNHNY and CDR2 is SVGAGI (reference sequence). The J segment lost 7 bases and the V segment lost 4 bases, leaving 12 bases of the junction unmatched. The CDR3 has 16 residues. The DNA for the CDR3 is TGTGCCAGCAGTTTCACCGGGACTAGCGCCGGGGGGACCCAGTACTTC. Protein: CASSFTGTSAGGTQYF.

The chain joins TRBV12-5 to TRBJ2-1; 12 nucleotides agree with TRBD2. Germline V gives CDR1 LGHNT, CDR2 FRNRAP. CDR3 size: 16 residues. J gave up 5 bases and V 5 bases, and 7 bases lay outside the gene matches. The CDR3 sequence: CASGPLAGGRNNEQFF. CDR3 coding DNA: TGTGCTAGTGGTCCTCTAGCGGGAGGGCGAAACAATGAGCAGTTCTTC.

This chain uses TRBV5-1 with TRBJ2-3; possible D gene TRBD2, 5 bases. The germline V gene has CDR1 SGHRS and CDR2 YFSETQ. The V gene lost 3 bases and the J gene lost 0 bases, with 14 bases spanning the gap. This CDR3 spans 16 amino acids. The DNA of the CDR3 is TGCGCCAGCAGCTCGGGCGTAAGCGGCAGCACAGATACGCAGTATTTT. As protein: CASSSGVSGSTDTQYF.

The chain couples TRBV6-6 to TRBJ1-5; TRBD1 is a possible D gene (5 bases). Trimming shortened V by 6 bases and J by 7 bases, and 16 bases separated the two germline ends. Germline assignment: CDR1 MNHNY and CDR2 SVGAGI (reference sequence). The CDR3 totals 14 residues. The CDR3 DNA reads as TGTGCCAGCAGATCAAGGGGTACGGGCCAGCCCCAGCATTTT. The encoded protein is CASRSRGTGQPQHF.

The chain joins TRBV6-5 to TRBJ2-7; 10 nucleotides align to TRBD2. CDR3 length equals 14 residues. The trim removed 5 bases at V and 1 base at J, leaving 2 bases unmatched. Germline V gives CDR1 MNHEY, CDR2 SVGAGI. The CDR3 region has the DNA TGTGCCAGCAGTCGACTAGCGGGTTCCTACGAGCAGTACTTC. Its protein product is CASSRLAGSYEQYF.

The chain recombines TRBV7-9 with TRBJ1-1; no clear D gene. The CDR3 extends over 11 amino acids. Germline lookup yields CDR1 SEHNR and CDR2 FQNEAQ (reference sequence). The V and J ends lost 5 bases and 5 bases respectively, with 6 bases between them. CDR3 DNA sequence: TGTGCCAGCAGCATCAGGACTGAAGCTTTCTTT. Amino acids: CASSIRTEAFF.

In this sample, this clone turned up once. V and J are TRBV19 and TRBJ2-2, with D perhaps assigned TRBD1 or TRBD2 (6 bases each). The V gene lost 5 bases and the J gene lost 5 bases, with 18 bases spanning the gap. The germline V gene has CDR1 LNHDA and CDR2 SQIVND (reference sequence). The CDR3 runs to 16 residues. The DNA for the CDR3 is TGTGCCAGTAGTGGTTCCCGGGGGCCCGGGACCGGGGAGCTGTTTTTT. It translates to CASSGSRGPGTGELFF.

The J gene is TRBJ2-1, the V gene TRBV14; the D gene is possibly TRBD2 (5 bases). V was clipped by 0 bases and J by 2 bases, with 11 bases between them. The CDR3 loop spans 16 amino acids. The germline CDR1 and CDR2 sequences are SGHDN and FVKESK. The CDR3 DNA is TGTGCCAGCAGCCAAGATTCCGGGGTGCCCTACAATGAGCAGTTCTTC. This gives the protein CASSQDSGVPYNEQFF.

The V call is TRBV4-1, the J call TRBJ2-7, with D possibly being TRBD2 (7 bases). Germline V gene data show CDR1 as MGHRA and CDR2 as YSYEKL. The V end was cut by 1 base, the J end by 3 bases, with 13 bases between. This CDR3 is 15 amino acids long. The CDR3 DNA reads as TGCGCCAGCAGCCAAGCGAGGGGAGGGGGCTACGAGCAGTACTTC. This translates into CASSQARGGGYEQYF.

V and J are TRBV5-1 and TRBJ2-3; 8 bases agree with TRBD2. The J segment lost 0 bases and the V segment lost 4 bases, leaving 7 bases of the junction unmatched. CDR3 size: 16 residues. The V gene's germline CDR1 is SGHRS and CDR2 YFSETQ. CDR3 nucleotide sequence: TGCGCCAGCAGCAGATTAGGCGGGGGGAGCACAGATACGCAGTATTTT. Translated: CASSRLGGGSTDTQYF.

J is TRBJ2-3 and V is TRBV5-1, with TRBD1 as a possible D gene (6 bases). Germline V gene lookup returns CDR1 SGHRS and CDR2 YFSETQ. Trimming left V 5 bases short and J 6 bases short, with 16 bases between. This CDR3 contains 14 residues. DNA for the CDR3: TGCGCCAGCAGGGGGGCGAGCGACACCGATACGCAGTATTTT. The encoded protein is CASRGASDTDTQYF.

The chain carries TRBV7-9 and TRBJ2-1; 8 bases line up with TRBD2. Germline trimming cut 5 bases from V and 4 bases from J; bases unmatched to any gene: 7. This CDR3 is built from 15 residues. Germline CDR1 reads SEHNR; CDR2 reads FQNEAQ (reference sequence). In nucleotides, the CDR3 is TGTGCCAGCAGCCCCCAGGCGGGGGGTTACAATGAGCAGTTCTTC. This sequence encodes CASSPQAGGYNEQFF.

V gene TRBV30 combines with J gene TRBJ2-7; 8 bases are shared with TRBD1. The trim removed 8 bases at V and 5 bases at J, leaving 8 bases unmatched. This CDR3 region has 12 residues. CDR1 and CDR2 (germline): GTSNPN, SVGIG (reference sequence). The CDR3 nucleotides are TGTGCCGCCGACAGGGGCGGCCACGAGCAGTACTTC. It specifies CAADRGGHEQYF.

The chain joins TRBV6-5 to TRBJ2-7; 10 bases agree with TRBD1. V shed 8 bases, J shed 6 bases, and the junction held 10 bases outside the gene matches. This CDR3 contains 14 residues. The germline V gene has CDR1 MNHEY and CDR2 SVGAGI. The DNA for the CDR3 is TGTGCCAGCTTTGGAGGGACAGGGGTTCCCGAGCAGTACTTC. Its translation is CASFGGTGVPEQYF.